This TCR beta chain was found in a study of T cell repertoires in cytomegalovirus infection. For the study at large: Indications came from public TCR beta signatures; they pointed to CMV infection and to a matching HLA type. Whole-study findings and limits: Clonotypes of TCR beta that were HLA-C-restricted and CMV-specific dominated the ex vivo response. Cumulative frequency (of public TCR beta family members) identified carriers of CMV plus the relevant HLA.

MiXCR was run by TCRdb on the reads, yielding one entry per CDR3 protein. The sample contains just under 550,000 distinct CDR3 sequences, 26% of which appear only once. CDR3 size: 14 residues. The junction had 7 bases not matched to a gene; V was cut back by 8 bases and J by 2 bases. This clonotype was detected a few times. Its antigen is not known. Sequencing input: PBMCs. The receptor comes from a human donor in good health (CMV status not recorded). Some clones in this sample may be carry-over from other donors' samples. J is TRBJ2-3 and V is TRBV6-7; 7 bases fit TRBD2. TRBV6-7 counts as an open reading frame of uncertain function. The CDR3 region has the DNA TGTGCCAGCCGGGGGGAGGGTGTCACAGATACGCAGTATTTT. This gives the protein CASRGEGVTDTQYF.